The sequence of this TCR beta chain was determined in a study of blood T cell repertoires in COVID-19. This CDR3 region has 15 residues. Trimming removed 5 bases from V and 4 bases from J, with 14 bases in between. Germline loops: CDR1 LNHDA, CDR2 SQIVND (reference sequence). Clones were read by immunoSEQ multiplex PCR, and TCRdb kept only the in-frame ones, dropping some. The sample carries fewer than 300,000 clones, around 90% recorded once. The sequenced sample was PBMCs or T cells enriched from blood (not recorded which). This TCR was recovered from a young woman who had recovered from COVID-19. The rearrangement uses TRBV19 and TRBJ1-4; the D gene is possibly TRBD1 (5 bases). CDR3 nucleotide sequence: TGTGCCAGTAGTCGACGAGACAGCTTTAATGAAAAACTGTTTTTT. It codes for CASSRRDSFNEKLFF.